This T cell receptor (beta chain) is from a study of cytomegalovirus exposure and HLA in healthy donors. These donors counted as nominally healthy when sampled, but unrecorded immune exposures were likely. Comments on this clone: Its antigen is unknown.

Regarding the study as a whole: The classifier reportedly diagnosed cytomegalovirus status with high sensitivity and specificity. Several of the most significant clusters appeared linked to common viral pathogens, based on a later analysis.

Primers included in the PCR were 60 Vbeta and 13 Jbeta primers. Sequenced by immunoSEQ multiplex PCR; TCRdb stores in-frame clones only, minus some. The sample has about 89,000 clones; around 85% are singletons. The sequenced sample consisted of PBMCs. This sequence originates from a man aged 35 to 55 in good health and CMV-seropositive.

CDR3 DNA: TGTGCCAGCGCGGGGACCTCCTACGAGCAGTACTTC. This translates into CASAGTSYEQYF. V gene TRBV6-1 combines with J gene TRBJ2-7, with a possible D match to TRBD2 (6 bases). The CDR3 is 12 residues long. Per germline, CDR1 MNHNS and CDR2 SASEGT. V dropped 8 bases and J dropped 0 bases, with 8 bases sitting between them.